The 24 T cell receptor beta chains listed next were all sequenced from one sample in a study of T cells after yellow fever vaccination. TCRdb reanalysed the 5' RACE reads using MiXCR and keeps one entry per CDR3 protein. The table records about 340,000 distinct CDR3 sequences, approximately 12% of them present only once. This specimen was CD4+ T cells sorted from PBMCs, taken 15 days after the yellow fever booster vaccination. These receptors originate from a man younger than 35 who received the YFV17D yellow fever vaccine.

This clonotype was counted ten times or more. V and J are TRBV5-1 and TRBJ2-3; 10 bases agree with TRBD1. Germline CDR1 is SGHRS and CDR2 is YFSETQ. Trimming at V came to 3 bases and at J to 3 bases, leaving 4 bases not matched to a gene. CDR3 length: 15 residues. CDR3 in amino acids: CASSSGQGVTDTQYF. For the CDR3, the DNA is TGCGCCAGCAGCTCCGGACAGGGGGTAACAGATACGCAGTATTTT. The full variable domain, its missing parts supplied by reference TRBV5-1 and TRBJ2-3, is KAGVTQTPRYLIKTRGQQVTLSCSPISGHRSVSWYQQTPGQGLQFLFEYFSETQRNKGNFPGRFSGRQFSNSRSEMNVSTLELGDSALYLCASSSGQGVTDTQYFGPGTRLTVL.

In its sample, this clonotype was seen many times. The chain joins TRBV4-3 to TRBJ1-2, with D perhaps TRBD1 (6 bases). Trimming took 2 bases from V and 8 from J, leaving 12 bases between them. The germline V gene has CDR1 LGHNA and CDR2 YSLEER. The CDR3 has 13 residues. The CDR3 spells CASSQFEGGGYTF. The CDR3 bases are TGCGCCAGCAGCCAATTTGAAGGGGGAGGCTACACCTTC.

This clonotype showed up many times. This chain connects TRBV7-2 to TRBJ1-5; possible D gene TRBD1, 5 bases. Per germline, CDR1 SGHTA and CDR2 FQGNSA. V lost 6 bases and J 4 bases, leaving 10 bases between the germline ends. This CDR3 has 13 residues. Here the CDR3 reads CASSIRGNQPQHF. The DNA of the CDR3 is TGTGCCAGCAGTATTAGGGGTAATCAGCCCCAGCATTTT.

This clonotype showed up many times. V and J are TRBV3-1 and TRBJ1-5, with D hard to call. Germline assignment: CDR1 LGHDT and CDR2 YNNKEL (reference sequence). Trimming shortened V by 5 bases and J by 2 bases, and 4 bases separated the two germline ends. The CDR3 runs 12 residues. The CDR3 sequence: CASSTGNQPQHF. CDR3 DNA: TGTGCCAGCAGCACGGGCAATCAGCCCCAGCATTTT.

In its sample, this clonotype was seen a few times. The chain is built from TRBV7-2 and TRBJ2-1; TRBD2 might be the D (6 bases). The V and J ends lost 1 base and 2 bases respectively, with 12 bases between them. CDR3 length: 16 residues. Germline lookup yields CDR1 SGHTA and CDR2 FQGNSA. CDR3 nucleotides: TGTGCCAGCAGCTTAGTGGGAGGAGGGACCTACAATGAGCAGTTCTTC. It specifies CASSLVGGGTYNEQFF. Full variable domain (outside the CDR3, taken from reference TRBV7-2 and TRBJ2-1): GAGVSQSPSNKVTEKGKDVELRCDPISGHTALYWYRQSLGQGLEFLIYFQGNSAPDKSGLPSDRFSAERTGGSVSTLTIQRTQQEDSAVYLCASSLVGGGTYNEQFFGPGTRLTVL.

This clonotype was counted ten times or more. This sequence joins TRBV27 and TRBJ1-2, with a tentative D call TRBD1 (6 bases). Trimming removed 2 bases from V and 7 bases from J, with 20 bases in between. From germline, CDR1 is MNHEY and CDR2 SMNVEV (reference sequence). The CDR3 length is 16 residues. CDR3 loop: CASSLRSTQGGRGYTF. CDR3 bases: TGTGCCAGCAGTTTACGTTCAACACAGGGAGGACGTGGCTACACCTTC.

The chain carries TRBV6-2 or TRBV6-3 and TRBJ1-4; D is uncertain. Germline CDR1 is MNHEY and CDR2 is SVGEGT. The CDR3 contains 14 residues. V lost 6 bases, J lost 4 bases, and 12 bases lay in between. DNA for the CDR3: TGTGCCAGCAGCCGACGGACGGGTAATGAAAAACTGTTTTTT. It codes for CASSRRTGNEKLFF.

This clonotype has only a few counts. The chain recombines TRBV4-2 with TRBJ2-5; D is unclear. Trimming cost V 1 base and J 3 bases, with 6 bases left between them. CDR1 LGHNA and CDR2 YNFKEQ come from the germline V gene. This CDR3 is 13 amino acids long. The CDR3 DNA reads as TGTGCCAGCAGCCAAGCTAGGGAAGAGACCCAGTACTTC. Translation gives CASSQAREETQYF.

This clonotype has just a few counts. The chain couples TRBV28 to TRBJ2-7, with D tentatively TRBD2 (6 bases). CDR3 length equals 14 residues. V dropped 3 bases and J dropped 1 base, with 10 bases sitting between them. Germline V lookup: CDR1 MDHEN, CDR2 SYDVKM. CDR3 sequence (DNA): TGTGCCAGCAGTTTTGCGGGAAAATCCTACGAGCAGTACGTC. Its protein is CASSFAGKSYEQYV.

The rearrangement links TRBV4-1 to TRBJ1-6; 7 bases line up with TRBD1. Per the germline V gene, CDR1 is MGHRA and CDR2 is YSYEKL. This CDR3 is built from 17 residues. The ends lost 0 bases at V and 7 bases at J; junction bases unmatched: 9. Written as DNA, the CDR3 is TGCGCCAGCAGCCAAGACGTTCTGACAGGGTGGAATTCACCCCTCCACTTT. Translation gives CASSQDVLTGWNSPLHF.

The chain carries TRBV9 and TRBJ2-2; D possibly corresponds to TRBD1 (5 bases). The germline CDR1 and CDR2 sequences are SGDLS and YYNGEE. CDR3 length: 15 residues. V lost 3 bases to trimming and J lost 7 bases, with 16 bases between them. The CDR3 DNA sequence: TGTGCCAGCAGCGCGGATAATCAGGGCGGCGGGGAGCTGTTTTTT. This encodes CASSADNQGGGELFF.

This clonotype was picked up a small number of times. The chain links TRBV7-2 to TRBJ1-1; the match to TRBD1 covers 7 bases. The V gene end was trimmed by 5 bases and the J gene end by 6 bases; junction bases not matched to a gene: 6. Germline-derived CDR1 and CDR2 are SGHTA and FQGNSA. The CDR3 totals 13 residues. CDR3 in DNA: TGTGCCAGCAGCCAACAACAGGGGTCTGAAGCTTTCTTT. This sequence encodes CASSQQQGSEAFF. The full variable domain, with the rest looked up from reference TRBV7-2 and TRBJ1-1, is GAGVSQSPSNKVTEKGKDVELRCDPISGHTALYWYRQSLGQGLEFLIYFQGNSAPDKSGLPSDRFSAERTGGSVSTLTIQRTQQEDSAVYLCASSQQQGSEAFFGQGTRLTVV.

This clonotype appeared many times. The V and J genes are TRBV7-2 and TRBJ1-5; D is uncertain. V lost 1 base, J lost 7 bases, and 8 bases lay in between. The germline CDR1 and CDR2 sequences are SGHTA and FQGNSA. CDR3 length: 13 amino acids. The CDR3 loop reads CASSLEFQQPQHF. In DNA, the CDR3 is TGTGCCAGCAGCTTAGAATTTCAACAGCCCCAGCATTTT.

In this sample, this clonotype turned up a few times. The gene calls are TRBV28 and TRBJ1-4; the D is unclear. This CDR3 region has 14 residues. Germline V gene data show CDR1 as MDHEN and CDR2 as SYDVKM. V was clipped by 3 bases and J by 10 bases, with 15 bases between them. CDR3 loop: CASSFMGAGSKLFF. The CDR3 DNA reads as TGTGCCAGCAGTTTTATGGGCGCAGGATCAAAACTGTTTTTT.

J is TRBJ2-1 and V is TRBV3-1, with 9 nucleotides matching TRBD1. The CDR3 consists of 17 residues. J was trimmed by 5 bases and V by 8 bases; bases with no gene match: 16. CDR1 and CDR2 (germline): LGHDT, YNNKEL (reference sequence). This CDR3 is CASSPPWGTGSDNEQFF. Written as DNA, the CDR3 is TGTGCCAGCTCCCCCCCTTGGGGGACAGGGTCCGACAATGAGCAGTTCTTC.

This clonotype came up a few times. The chain combines TRBV6-6 with TRBJ2-3, with TRBD1 as a possible D gene (6 bases). The CDR3 loop spans 13 amino acids. CDR1 is MNHNY and CDR2 is SVGAGI in the germline V gene (reference sequence). V lost 8 bases, J lost 2 bases, and 11 bases lay in between. The CDR3 here is CASGGQDTDTQYF. In DNA form, the CDR3 reads TGTGCCAGCGGGGGACAAGACACAGATACGCAGTATTTT.

This clonotype was seen ten or more times. The chain carries TRBV2 and TRBJ2-1; TRBD1 aligns across 10 bases. V lost 8 bases, J lost 9 bases, and 7 bases stayed unmatched. CDR1 is SNHLY, CDR2 FYNNEI, per germline. CDR3 length equals 13 residues. The chain's CDR3 is CASSDRGDFEQFF. The CDR3 DNA sequence: TGTGCCAGCTCGGACAGGGGGGATTTTGAGCAGTTCTTC.

V is TRBV20-1 and J is TRBJ1-6, with D hard to call. This CDR3 has 16 amino acids. V was pared by 0 bases and J by 5 bases, with 14 bases between. Germline assignment: CDR1 DFQATT and CDR2 SNEGSKA (reference sequence). CDR3 DNA sequence: TGCAGTGCTAGAGATTCGTCGGGGAACAATAATTCACCCCTCCACTTT. It translates to CSARDSSGNNNSPLHF.

This chain links TRBV7-9 with TRBJ1-4; TRBD1 matches at 7 bases. Germline CDR1 SEHNR, CDR2 FQNEAQ (reference sequence). Trimming removed 2 bases from V and 9 bases from J; junction bases left unmatched: 9. This CDR3 contains 15 residues. The CDR3 coding sequence is TGTGCCAGCAGCTTAACCTCGATGACAGGGAAAAAACTGTTTTTT. Translation gives CASSLTSMTGKKLFF.

This clonotype appeared many times. The gene calls are TRBV6-6 and TRBJ1-1; D is ambiguous. Trimming left V 6 bases short and J 7 bases short, with 12 bases between. CDR3 size: 12 residues. Germline-derived CDR1 and CDR2 are MNHNY and SVGAGI (reference sequence). The CDR3 coding sequence is TGTGCCAGCAGCCCCGGGGAGGGTGAAGCTTTCTTT. This gives the protein CASSPGEGEAFF.

This clonotype was observed a few times. The V and J genes are TRBV7-2 and TRBJ2-1, with D possibly matching TRBD1 (8 bases). The CDR3 consists of 15 residues. CDR1 is SGHTA and CDR2 is FQGNSA in the germline V gene. Between the trimmed V and J ends, which lost 5 bases and 4 bases, there was a span of 15 bases. The CDR3 DNA is TGTGCCAGCAGCCTACAGGGGGGGAGGTACAATGAGCAGTTCTTC. Residues: CASSLQGGRYNEQFF.

The chain is built from TRBV6-5 and TRBJ1-1; TRBD1 agrees at 10 bases. Germline CDR1 and CDR2: MNHEY and SVGAGI. The ends lost 6 bases at V and 5 bases at J; junction bases unmatched: 18. This CDR3 spans 18 amino acids. DNA of the CDR3: TGTGCCAGCAGACCCGGACAGGGGGTAATAGGTGGCGGGACTGAAGCTTTCTTT. It codes for CASRPGQGVIGGGTEAFF.

This clonotype was counted a few times. This chain links TRBV4-2 with TRBJ1-5; 7 bases align to TRBD1. Per the germline V gene, CDR1 is LGHNA and CDR2 is YNFKEQ. This CDR3 has 12 residues. Germline trimming cut 8 bases from V and 6 bases from J; bases unmatched to any gene: 4. The CDR3 loop reads CASGQEGQPQHF. Written as DNA, the CDR3 is TGTGCCAGCGGACAGGAAGGTCAGCCCCAGCATTTT.

The chain uses TRBV5-1 and TRBJ2-3; perhaps D is TRBD1 or TRBD2 (6 bases each). Trimming left V 1 base short and J 4 bases short, with 10 bases between. The CDR3 contains 14 residues. The V gene's germline CDR1 is SGHRS and CDR2 YFSETQ. The chain's CDR3 is CASSLFGGSDTQYF. CDR3 bases: TGCGCCAGCAGCTTGTTCGGGGGCTCAGATACGCAGTATTTT.